This T cell receptor beta chain was identified in a study of PD-1 blockade in classical Hodgkin lymphoma (dated by TCRdb to the early 2020s). As for the study more broadly: Nivolumab dosing was 3 mg/kg intravenously every 2 weeks, continuing until either disease progression or unacceptable toxicity. To define a peripheral blood immune signature of response to PD-1 blockade in classical Hodgkin lymphoma, the study combined TCR beta sequencing with CyTOF. Overall study results and their limits: Lower diversity was seen in patients whose nivolumab began less than 1 year after ASCT, and these patients were left out of later analyses so that immune reconstitution would not confound the results. CD4+ but not CD8+ TCR diversity rose significantly by C4D1 (p=0.0027 vs p=0.16), most apparent in complete responders (p=0.02). Among trial patients, those achieving complete response had baseline diversity similar to that of newly diagnosed patients, while diversity was significantly lower in partial responders and progressors. Only a single clinical trial cohort was studied, and what caused the repertoire differences, possibly disease activity or prior therapy, remained undefined. Baseline TCR diversity was reported to be lower in newly diagnosed patients than in healthy donors, and even lower in relapsed/refractory patients.

With regard to this clone: Its antigen specificity is not known. The junction and the germline gene differ at one end; a read error may be behind it.

Via the germline V gene (reference sequence), CDR1 is LNHDA and CDR2 SQIVND. The CDR3, from cysteine to phenylalanine, totals 14 residues. Of all the DNA, just the CDR3 is kept, 42 bases in frame from base 1. The Qiagen DNeasy kit was used to extract genomic DNA both from unsorted PBMCs and from the negatively selected CD4+ and CD8+ fractions. TCR beta CDR3 regions were subjected to amplification by immunoSEQ multiplex PCR with primers that anneal to V and J segments. Amplification bias was minimized using a synthetic immune receptor repertoire, and residual bias was removed computationally after sequencing. The published analysis was carried out like this. Repertoire diversity was quantified as the Shannon entropy index using custom Python scripts. Unsorted, CD4+ and CD8+ repertoires were examined separately, except in combined analyses, for which CD4+ and CD8+ sequences were merged in silico. Clonal expansion was defined as a frequency increase of at least 2-fold after treatment compared with C1D1, and clones undetected at baseline were assigned a pseudocount of 0.5. Singleton clones were defined as clones with 0 or 1 copy at C1D1, and non-singleton clones were defined as clones with 2 or more copies. Clones expanded in unsorted samples were assigned a CD4+, CD8+ or unknown annotation through matching of protein sequences in sorted samples from the same patient. Wilcoxon tests were applied to paired samples to test diversity changes from C1D1 to C4D1. Entries here come from immuneACCESS through TCRdb and include only in-frame sequences with V and J called. Some clones fail to appear in such tables; in the studies checked, an unresolved V gene covers under half of the shortfall, and the cause of the remainder is unknown. V, J and clone size reflect that table, while D and trimming were determined from the DNA. The sample yields tens of thousands of clones; 89% were counted once. Under 25% of the sample belongs to the ten largest clones.

According to the study, the label for this sample's time point signals: cycle 1 day 1 (C1D1), immediately before nivolumab initiation. Every trial patient had relapsed after autologous stem cell transplantation, and cohorts A, B and C differed in prior brentuximab vedotin exposure. A total of fewer than 70 patients with relapsed/refractory classical Hodgkin lymphoma made up the trial cohort, and each patient's best overall response was complete response, partial response or progressive disease. Single-agent nivolumab was administered to trial patients in the multi-cohort phase II CheckMate 205 trial. An independent review committee assessed best overall response using the 2007 International Working Group response criteria. Trial PBMCs were obtained immediately prior to nivolumab initiation (C1D1) and on therapy at cycle 2 day 1 and cycle 4 day 1. Peripheral blood was collected in 8 mL Vacutainer Cell Preparation Tubes, from which PBMCs were isolated by centrifugation and then cryopreserved.

Specimen: peripheral blood mononuclear cells (PBMCs), collected at baseline. The TCR comes from a human donor with classical Hodgkin lymphoma. The chain employs TRBV19 and TRBJ2-3, and possibly TRBD2, on 5 matching bases. The sequenced DNA is TGTGCCAGTAGCACGTTGGCTAGCAAAGATACGCAGTATTTT. Its protein reads: CASSTLASKDTQYF.